The clone carrying this T cell receptor (beta chain) has more than one count but fewer than ten. V was shortened by 3 bases and J by 2 bases, with 8 bases between the two germline ends. The CDR3 is made up of 13 amino acids. Germline V gene sequence: CDR1 MNHEY, CDR2 SVGAGI. RNA transcripts were the source from which TCR beta CDR3 regions were amplified. First-round RT-PCR with HTBI primers preceded a second-round multiplex PCR. TCRdb ran MiXCR on the multiplex PCR reads and lists one entry per CDR3 protein. The data hold hundreds of thousands of distinct CDR3 sequences, with about two fifths observed a single time. The authors diagnosed from clinical symptoms, serum thyroxine, TRAb, thyroid ultrasound and orbital computed tomography. The sample originates from a study of Graves' ophthalmopathy and Graves' hyperthyroidism.

This TCR came from an adult man with Graves' ophthalmopathy. The chain is built from TRBV6-5 and TRBJ2-7; D ambiguous. Sequencing was done on a sample of peripheral blood. CDR3 nucleotide sequence: TGTGCCAGCAGTTATGGAACTACCTACGAGCAGTACTTC. Its protein product is CASSYGTTYEQYF.